Listed below are T cell receptor beta chains from one sample, sequenced in a study of blood T cell repertoires in COVID-19. Data came from immunoSEQ multiplex PCR; TCRdb stores just in-frame clones and leaves some out. The table lists about 44,000 clones, 75% to 90% of them singletons. The material sequenced was peripheral blood. These receptors all stem from a woman aged 40 to 50 with acute or convalescent COVID-19. Both conserved end residues are part of each CDR3. The order of the fields is V gene, CDR3 protein.

v_gene: TRBV27
CDR3aa: CASSFSPKPRGGELFF

v_gene: TRBV30
CDR3aa: CAWSRGSGNTIYF

v_gene: TRBV4-1
CDR3aa: CASSQEGQGASGGGELFF

v_gene: TRBV19
CDR3aa: CASSIRGRNTGELFF

v_gene: TRBV29-1
CDR3aa: CSVAYSETQYF

v_gene: TRBV5-6
CDR3aa: CASSQTGGYTEAFF

v_gene: TRBV30
CDR3aa: CAWSGQGRLGNTIYF

v_gene: TRBV5-1
CDR3aa: CASSLEYQGNNSPLHF

v_gene: TRBV2
CDR3aa: CASAGAGTGEEKLFF

v_gene: TRBV19
CDR3aa: CASSIRGQITEAFF

v_gene: TRBV5-8
CDR3aa: CASSLVRLQTNYEQYF

v_gene: TRBV12-5
CDR3aa: CASGFEGGEETQYF

v_gene: TRBV19
CDR3aa: CASSEPPDEQYF

v_gene: TRBV19
CDR3aa: CASSFRTSGIMETQYF

v_gene: TRBV7-8
CDR3aa: CASSLAVTSARYLANTGELFF

v_gene: TRBV7-2
CDR3aa: CASSLVGLDSKAPLHF

v_gene: TRBV2
CDR3aa: CASSEPGVLGYTF

v_gene: TRBV3-1/TRBV3-2
CDR3aa: CASSRDRPTGLGTEAFF

v_gene: TRBV7-2
CDR3aa: CASSLEIGTPYNEQFF

v_gene: TRBV5-5
CDR3aa: CASSLGDRGLNEKLFF

v_gene: TRBV3-1/TRBV3-2
CDR3aa: CASSHRGRGTGELFF

v_gene: TRBV11-3
CDR3aa: CASSLSSRGDGYTF

v_gene: TRBV6-2/TRBV6-3
CDR3aa: CASSYFDDRGQYF

v_gene: TRBV6-5
CDR3aa: CASRRGLAGVHEQFF

v_gene: TRBV5-1
CDR3aa: CASSPKVGDTGELFF

v_gene: TRBV10-3
CDR3aa: CAIAGSGTDLTNTGELFF

v_gene: TRBV4-2
CDR3aa: CASSQEGDRGHGYTF

v_gene: TRBV7-6
CDR3aa: CASSLGPGRSNQPQHF

v_gene: TRBV20-1
CDR3aa: CSERKNEKLFF

v_gene: TRBV18
CDR3aa: CASSPPIGAGASYEQYF

v_gene: TRBV2
CDR3aa: CASSEVQGGNQPQHF

v_gene: TRBV5-1
CDR3aa: CASRPRTGDLNYGYTF

v_gene: TRBV19
CDR3aa: CASYGQGTANYGYTF

v_gene: TRBV28
CDR3aa: CASSLWTSGRGNNEQFF

v_gene: TRBV2
CDR3aa: CASSGTLANTGELFF

v_gene: TRBV7-9
CDR3aa: CASSLARAGRQTNEKLFF

v_gene: TRBV2
CDR3aa: CASSEPMRDRSSYEQYF

v_gene: TRBV4-3
CDR3aa: CASSQDSQGSTDTQYF

v_gene: TRBV28
CDR3aa: CASIRAAGVAYNEQFF

v_gene: TRBV7-8
CDR3aa: CASRPTGVGNTIYF

v_gene: TRBV9
CDR3aa: CASSATNRGTLLNTEAFF

v_gene: TRBV5-6
CDR3aa: CASSLGSGTGGVQPQHF

v_gene: TRBV4-2
CDR3aa: CASSQDLYGSRAGELFF